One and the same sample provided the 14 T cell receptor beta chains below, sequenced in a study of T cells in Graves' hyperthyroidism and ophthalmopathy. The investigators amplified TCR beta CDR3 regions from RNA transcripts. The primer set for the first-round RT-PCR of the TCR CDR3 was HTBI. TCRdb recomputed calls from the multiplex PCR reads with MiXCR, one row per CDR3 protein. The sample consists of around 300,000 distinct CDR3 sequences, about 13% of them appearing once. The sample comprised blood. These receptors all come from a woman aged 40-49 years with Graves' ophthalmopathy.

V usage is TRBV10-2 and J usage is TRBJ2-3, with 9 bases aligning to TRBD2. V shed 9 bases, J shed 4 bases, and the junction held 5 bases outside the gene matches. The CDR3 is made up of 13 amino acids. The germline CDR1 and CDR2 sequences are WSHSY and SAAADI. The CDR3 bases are TGCGCCAGTAAGCGGGAGGTGGCAGATACGCAGTATTTT. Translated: CASKREVADTQYF.

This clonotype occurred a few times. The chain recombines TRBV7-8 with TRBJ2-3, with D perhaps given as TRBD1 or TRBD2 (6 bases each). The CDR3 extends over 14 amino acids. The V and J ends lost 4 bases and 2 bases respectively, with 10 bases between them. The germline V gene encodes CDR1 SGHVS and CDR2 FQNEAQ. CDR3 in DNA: TGTGCCAGCAGCTGGAGGGGGACCACAGATACGCAGTATTTT. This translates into CASSWRGTTDTQYF.

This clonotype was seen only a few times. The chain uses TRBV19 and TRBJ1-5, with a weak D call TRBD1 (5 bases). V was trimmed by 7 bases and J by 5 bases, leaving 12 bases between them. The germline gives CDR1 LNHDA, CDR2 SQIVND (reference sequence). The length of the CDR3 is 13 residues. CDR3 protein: CASNDRFYQPQHF. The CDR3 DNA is TGTGCCAGTAACGACAGATTTTATCAGCCCCAGCATTTT.

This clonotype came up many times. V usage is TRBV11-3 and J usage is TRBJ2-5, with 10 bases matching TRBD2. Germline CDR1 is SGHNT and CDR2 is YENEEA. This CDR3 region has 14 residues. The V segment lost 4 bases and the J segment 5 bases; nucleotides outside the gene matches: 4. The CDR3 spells CASSSGLAFETQYF. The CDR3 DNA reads TGTGCCAGCAGCTCGGGACTAGCGTTTGAGACCCAGTACTTC. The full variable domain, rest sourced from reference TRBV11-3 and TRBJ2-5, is EAGVVQSPRYKIIEKKQPVAFWCNPISGHNTLYWYLQNLGQGPELLIRYENEEAVDDSQLPKDRFSAERLKGVDSTLKIQPAELGDSAVYLCASSSGLAFETQYFGPGTRLLVL.

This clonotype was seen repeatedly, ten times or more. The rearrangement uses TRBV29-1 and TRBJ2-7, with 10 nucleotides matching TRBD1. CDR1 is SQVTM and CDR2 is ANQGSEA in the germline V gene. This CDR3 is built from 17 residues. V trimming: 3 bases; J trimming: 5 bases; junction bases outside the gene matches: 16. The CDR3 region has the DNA TGCAGCGTTGATCTGGCTCCGCCCGCGGACAGGGGGGACGAGCAGTACTTC. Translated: CSVDLAPPADRGDEQYF.

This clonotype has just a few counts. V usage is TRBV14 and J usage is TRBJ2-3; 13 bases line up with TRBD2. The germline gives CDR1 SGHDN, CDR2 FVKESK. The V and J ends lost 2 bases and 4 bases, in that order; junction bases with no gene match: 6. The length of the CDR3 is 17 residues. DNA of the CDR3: TGTGCCAGCAGCCAACGGGGACTAGCGGGGCTTTCAGATACGCAGTATTTT. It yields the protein CASSQRGLAGLSDTQYF.

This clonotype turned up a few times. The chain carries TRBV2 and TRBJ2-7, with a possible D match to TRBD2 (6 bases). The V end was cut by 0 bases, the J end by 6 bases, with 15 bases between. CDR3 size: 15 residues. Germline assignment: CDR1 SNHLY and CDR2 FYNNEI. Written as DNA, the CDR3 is TGTGCCAGCAGTGAAGCGCTTGCGGGGCCCTTCGAGCAGTACTTC. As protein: CASSEALAGPFEQYF.

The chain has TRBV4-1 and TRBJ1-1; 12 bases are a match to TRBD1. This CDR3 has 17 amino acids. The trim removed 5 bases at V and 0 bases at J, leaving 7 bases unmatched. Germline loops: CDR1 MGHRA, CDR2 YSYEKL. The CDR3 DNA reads TGCGCCAGCAGCTCCCGGGACAGGGGGCGACTGAACACTGAAGCTTTCTTT. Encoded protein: CASSSRDRGRLNTEAFF.

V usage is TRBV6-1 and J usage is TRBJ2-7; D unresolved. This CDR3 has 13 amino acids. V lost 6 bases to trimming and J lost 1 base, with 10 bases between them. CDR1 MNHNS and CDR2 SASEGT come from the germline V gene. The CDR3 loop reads CASRLRESYEQYF. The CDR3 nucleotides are TGTGCCAGCAGGCTGAGAGAGTCCTACGAGCAGTACTTC.

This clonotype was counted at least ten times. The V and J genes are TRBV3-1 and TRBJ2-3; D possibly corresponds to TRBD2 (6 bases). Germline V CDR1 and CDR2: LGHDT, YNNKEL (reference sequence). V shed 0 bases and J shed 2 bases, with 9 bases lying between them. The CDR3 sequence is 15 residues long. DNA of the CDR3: TGTGCCAGCAGCCAAGAGGGCGGGACCACAGATACGCAGTATTTT. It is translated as CASSQEGGTTDTQYF.

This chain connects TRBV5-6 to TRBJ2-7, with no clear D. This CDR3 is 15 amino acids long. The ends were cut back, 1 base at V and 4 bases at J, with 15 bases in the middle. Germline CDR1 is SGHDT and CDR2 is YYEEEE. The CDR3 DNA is TGTGCCAGCAGCTTGTGGGGTCCGGTTTGGTACGAGCAGTACTTC. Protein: CASSLWGPVWYEQYF.

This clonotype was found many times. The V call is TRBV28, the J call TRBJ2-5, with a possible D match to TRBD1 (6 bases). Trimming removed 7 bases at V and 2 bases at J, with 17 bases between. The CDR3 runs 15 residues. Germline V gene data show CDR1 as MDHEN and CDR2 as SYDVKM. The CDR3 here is CASMRTGWGQETQYF. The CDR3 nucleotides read TGTGCCAGCATGCGAACAGGGTGGGGGCAAGAGACCCAGTACTTC. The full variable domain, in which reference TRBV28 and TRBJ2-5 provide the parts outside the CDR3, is DVKVTQSSRYLVKRTGEKVFLECVQDMDHENMFWYRQDPGLGLRLIYFSYDVKMKEKGDIPEGYSVSREKKERFSLILESASTNQTSMYLCASMRTGWGQETQYFGPGTRLLVL.

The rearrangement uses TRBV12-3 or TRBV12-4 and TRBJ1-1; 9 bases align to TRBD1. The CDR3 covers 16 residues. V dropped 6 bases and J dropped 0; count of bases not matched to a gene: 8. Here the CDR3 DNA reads TGTGCCAGCAGCACGGACAGGGGAAGTTTGAACACTGAAGCTTTCTTT. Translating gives CASSTDRGSLNTEAFF.

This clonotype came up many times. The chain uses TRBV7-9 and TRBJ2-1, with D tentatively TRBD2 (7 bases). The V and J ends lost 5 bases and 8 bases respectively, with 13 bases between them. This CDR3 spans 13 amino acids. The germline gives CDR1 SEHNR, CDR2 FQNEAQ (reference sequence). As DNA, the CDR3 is TGTGCCAGCAGCCTAGGGGGGGTGGATGAGCAGTTCTTC. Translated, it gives CASSLGGVDEQFF. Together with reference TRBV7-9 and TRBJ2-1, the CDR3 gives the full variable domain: DTGVSQNPRHKITKRGQNVTFRCDPISEHNRLYWYRQTLGQGPEFLTYFQNEAQLEKSRLLSDRFSAERPKGSFSTLEIQRTEQGDSAMYLCASSLGGVDEQFFGPGTRLTVL.